The rows below give T cell receptor beta chains drawn from one sample of a study of OX40 agonist ivuxolimab in advanced cancers. Libraries were prepared by immunoSEQ multiplex PCR; TCRdb keeps only in-frame clonotypes and omits some of them. The table includes around 92,000 clones, 94% detected once. The sequencing used CD4+ or CD8+ T cells sorted from blood, collected in a trial of the OX40 agonist ivuxolimab. The source is an adult with an advanced solid tumor such as melanoma, head and neck, liver or kidney cancer. The CDR3 runs from the conserved cysteine through the conserved F or W. D genes are given only for firm matches.

CDR3aa: CASSKGTGRGTSGRYYEQYF; CDR3nt: TGTGCCAGTAGTAAGGGGACAGGAAGAGGGACTAGCGGGAGGTACTACGAGCAGTACTTC; j_gene: TRBJ2-7; d_gene: TRBD2; v_gene: TRBV19
CDR3aa: CASSRDPRGETQYF; CDR3nt: TGTGCCAGCAGTCGGGACCCCAGGGGAGAGACCCAGTACTTC; j_gene: TRBJ2-5; d_gene: NA; v_gene: TRBV6-8
CDR3aa: CASSVGQGAGQPQHF; CDR3nt: TGTGCCAGCAGCGTAGGACAGGGGGCGGGTCAGCCCCAGCATTTT; j_gene: TRBJ1-5; d_gene: TRBD1; v_gene: TRBV9
CDR3aa: CASSPLAAAGRTGELFF; CDR3nt: TGTGCCAGCTCACCCCTCGCCGCAGCAGGCCGCACCGGGGAGCTGTTTTTT; j_gene: TRBJ2-2; d_gene: NA; v_gene: TRBV18
CDR3aa: CAWSPGQRRDEKLFF; CDR3nt: TGTGCCTGGAGCCCGGGTCAAAGGCGGGATGAAAAACTGTTTTTT; j_gene: TRBJ1-4; d_gene: NA; v_gene: TRBV30
CDR3aa: CASSLSSGRNTEAFF; CDR3nt: TGTGCCAGCAGCTTATCATCCGGACGAAACACTGAAGCTTTCTTT; j_gene: TRBJ1-1; d_gene: NA; v_gene: TRBV7-2
CDR3aa: CSAPAGGLNTGELFF; CDR3nt: TGCAGCGCCCCGGCCGGGGGCTTGAACACCGGGGAGCTGTTTTTT; j_gene: TRBJ2-2; d_gene: NA; v_gene: TRBV29-1
CDR3aa: CASSLRLGDRGYNEQFF; CDR3nt: TGTGCCAGCAGCTTAAGGCTGGGTGACAGGGGCTACAATGAGCAGTTCTTC; j_gene: TRBJ2-1; d_gene: TRBD1; v_gene: TRBV7-6
CDR3aa: CASSLDRGADTQYF; CDR3nt: TGTGCCAGCAGCTTAGACAGGGGCGCAGATACGCAGTATTTT; j_gene: TRBJ2-3; d_gene: TRBD1; v_gene: TRBV7-2
CDR3aa: CASRPPGYSGTEAFF; CDR3nt: TGTGCCAGCAGACCACCGGGCTATAGCGGCACTGAAGCTTTCTTT; j_gene: TRBJ1-1; d_gene: NA; v_gene: TRBV6-6
CDR3aa: CASSQGRDNQPQHF; CDR3nt: TGTGCCAGTTCCCAGGGGAGGGACAATCAGCCCCAGCATTTT; j_gene: TRBJ1-5; d_gene: NA; v_gene: TRBV2
CDR3aa: CASSPGLTDTQYF; CDR3nt: TGTGCCAGCTCACCAGGCCTCACAGATACGCAGTATTTT; j_gene: TRBJ2-3; d_gene: NA; v_gene: TRBV18
CDR3aa: CASSEFPYGRGWETQYF; CDR3nt: TGTGCCAGCAGTGAATTTCCCTACGGGAGGGGATGGGAGACCCAGTACTTC; j_gene: TRBJ2-5; d_gene: TRBD2; v_gene: TRBV25-1
CDR3aa: CASIQRGGSGANVLTF; CDR3nt: TGTGCCAGCATCCAACGGGGGGGCTCTGGGGCCAACGTCCTGACTTTC; j_gene: TRBJ2-6; d_gene: TRBD2; v_gene: TRBV6-6
CDR3aa: CSVDPAGANEQFF; CDR3nt: TGCAGCGTTGACCCAGCGGGAGCTAATGAGCAGTTCTTC; j_gene: TRBJ2-1; d_gene: TRBD2; v_gene: TRBV29-1
CDR3aa: CAISESTSRADTQYF; CDR3nt: TGTGCCATCAGTGAGTCGACTAGCAGGGCAGATACGCAGTATTTT; j_gene: TRBJ2-3; d_gene: TRBD2; v_gene: TRBV10-3
CDR3aa: CASSATGRGNYGYTF; CDR3nt: TGTGCCAGCAGCGCCACAGGGCGCGGCAACTATGGCTACACCTTC; j_gene: TRBJ1-2; d_gene: NA; v_gene: TRBV9
CDR3aa: CASSFSLAGEGSYNEQFF; CDR3nt: TGTGCCAGCAGTTTTTCACTAGCGGGAGAGGGTTCCTACAATGAGCAGTTCTTC; j_gene: TRBJ2-1; d_gene: TRBD2; v_gene: TRBV28
CDR3aa: CASSLRADSYNEQFF; CDR3nt: TGTGCCAGCAGCTTAAGGGCCGATTCCTACAATGAGCAGTTCTTC; j_gene: TRBJ2-1; d_gene: NA; v_gene: TRBV7-7
CDR3aa: CASSLWGRPADTQYF; CDR3nt: TGTGCCAGCAGTTTATGGGGGCGACCCGCAGATACGCAGTATTTT; j_gene: TRBJ2-3; d_gene: NA; v_gene: TRBV28
CDR3aa: CASSPRTQETQYF; CDR3nt: TGCGCCAGCAGCCCTCGGACCCAAGAGACCCAGTACTTC; j_gene: TRBJ2-5; d_gene: NA; v_gene: TRBV5-1
CDR3aa: CASSLGQTLAETQYF; CDR3nt: TGTGCCAGCAGCTTGGGGCAGACCCTCGCAGAGACCCAGTACTTC; j_gene: TRBJ2-5; d_gene: NA; v_gene: TRBV5-5
CDR3aa: CASSEVRANQPQHF; CDR3nt: TGTGCCAGCAGTGAAGTACGTGCCAATCAGCCCCAGCATTTT; j_gene: TRBJ1-5; d_gene: NA; v_gene: TRBV6-1
CDR3aa: CASSYADRPNYGYTF; CDR3nt: TGTGCCAGCAGCTACGCGGACAGGCCTAACTATGGCTACACCTTC; j_gene: TRBJ1-2; d_gene: TRBD1; v_gene: TRBV5-4